This T cell receptor (beta chain) was identified in a study of control samples from healthy donors and cancer patients. Sequencing was performed with immunoSEQ multiplex PCR; in TCRdb, only in-frame clones are kept and a portion is missing. The table has tens of thousands of clones, 70% to 90% seen once. The receptor was isolated from a man aged 55-75 years in good health. The sequencing input was blood.

The CDR3, as DNA: TGCGCCAGCAGTGTTTCGGGGGCCAACGTCCTGACTTTC. Its protein is CASSVSGANVLTF. J is TRBJ2-6 and V is TRBV10-2, with D unresolved. This CDR3 region has 13 residues. Germline values: CDR1 WSHSY, CDR2 SAAADI. The V gene lost 4 bases and the J gene lost 4 bases, with 5 bases spanning the gap.